This TCR beta chain was captured by sequencing in a study of OX40 agonist ivuxolimab in advanced cancers. Study as a whole: Ivuxolimab, which is an agonistic anti-OX40 (CD134) antibody, was administered to the patients. Dose-escalation patients had hepatocellular carcinoma, melanoma, renal cell or head and neck cancer.

Data came from immunoSEQ multiplex PCR; TCRdb stores just in-frame clones and leaves some out. The data hold roughly 66,000 clones, with 80% to 85% observed a single time. The study's findings and limits: CD4+ and CD8+ blood T cells expanded clonally by week 6 at 0.1 to 3.0 mg/kg. It was also the case that some nonresponders had low normalized T-cell clonal expansion.

The germline V gene encodes CDR1 LNHDA and CDR2 SQIVND (reference sequence). The CDR3 is 13 residues long. V lost 1 base and J lost 4, with 8 bases in between. In the case of this clone: No antigen is known for it.

The TCR was taken from an adult with an advanced solid tumor such as melanoma, head and neck, liver or kidney cancer. The chain combines TRBV19 with TRBJ2-7; D gene ambiguous. The specimen was CD4+ or CD8+ T cells sorted from blood, collected in a trial of the OX40 agonist ivuxolimab. The CDR3 spells CASSIGYSYEQYF. The CDR3 DNA reads TGTGCCAGTAGTATAGGGTACTCATACGAGCAGTACTTC.